The TCR beta chain under discussion was sequenced for a study of blood T cell repertoires in COVID-19. Study as a whole: Sites across the United States, Italy and Spain contributed samples from acute and convalescent COVID-19. From T cells, B-cell-depleted T cells, or PBMCs came the material, which was cDNA or gDNA.

CDR1 and CDR2 (germline): SGHAT, FQNNGV. V dropped 6 bases and J dropped 4 bases, with 24 bases sitting between them. This CDR3 is 18 amino acids long. Authors' methods: Using reference gene primer amplification, nucleated cell counts were estimated. Produced via immunoSEQ multiplex PCR; TCRdb's table is partial and in-frame only. V and J calls and clone size are as listed in that table; D and trimming were resolved from the DNA. Of 95,000 to 150,000 clones in the sample, about 89% were seen once. This sequence was found in a woman aged 70-85 years with acute or convalescent COVID-19. The chain employs TRBV11-2 and TRBJ2-2; a weak D match, TRBD2 (7 bases). Sequenced sample: peripheral blood. The CDR3 here is CASRSWGGRGGSTGELFF. For the CDR3, the DNA is TGTGCCAGCAGATCCTGGGGGGGGCGAGGGGGGTCCACCGGGGAGCTGTTTTTT.